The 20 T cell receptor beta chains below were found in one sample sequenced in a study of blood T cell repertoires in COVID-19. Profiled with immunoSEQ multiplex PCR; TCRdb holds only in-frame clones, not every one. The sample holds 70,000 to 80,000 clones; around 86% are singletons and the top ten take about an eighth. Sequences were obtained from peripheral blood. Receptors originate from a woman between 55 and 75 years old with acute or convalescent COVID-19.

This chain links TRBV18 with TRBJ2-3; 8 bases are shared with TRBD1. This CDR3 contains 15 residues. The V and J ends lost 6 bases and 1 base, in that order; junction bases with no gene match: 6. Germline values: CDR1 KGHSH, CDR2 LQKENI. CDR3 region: CASSLDRVGTDTQYF. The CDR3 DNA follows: TGTGCCAGCTCCCTGGACAGGGTGGGCACAGATACGCAGTATTTT.

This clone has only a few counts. CDR3 region: CASSLRLARTQYF. The CDR3 DNA sequence: TGTGCCAGCAGTTTACGACTAGCCCGGACGCAGTATTTT. V is TRBV28 and J is TRBJ2-3, with 7 bases matching TRBD2. CDR1 MDHEN and CDR2 SYDVKM come from the germline V gene. V gave up 2 bases and J gave up 9 bases; unmatched junction bases: 5. CDR3 length: 13 amino acids.

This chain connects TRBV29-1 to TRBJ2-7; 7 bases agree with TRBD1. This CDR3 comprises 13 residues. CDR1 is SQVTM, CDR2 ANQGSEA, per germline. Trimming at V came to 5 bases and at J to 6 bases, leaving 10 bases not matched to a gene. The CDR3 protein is CSVFTGEKAEQYF. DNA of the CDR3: TGCAGCGTTTTCACAGGGGAGAAAGCCGAGCAGTACTTC.

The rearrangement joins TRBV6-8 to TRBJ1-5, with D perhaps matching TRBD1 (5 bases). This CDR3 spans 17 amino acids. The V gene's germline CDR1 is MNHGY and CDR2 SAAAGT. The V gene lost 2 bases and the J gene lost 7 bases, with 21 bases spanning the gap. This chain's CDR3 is CASSYTSLGRVDQPQHF. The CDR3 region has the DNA TGTGCCAGCAGTTACACCTCTCTGGGCAGGGTTGACCAGCCCCAGCATTTT.

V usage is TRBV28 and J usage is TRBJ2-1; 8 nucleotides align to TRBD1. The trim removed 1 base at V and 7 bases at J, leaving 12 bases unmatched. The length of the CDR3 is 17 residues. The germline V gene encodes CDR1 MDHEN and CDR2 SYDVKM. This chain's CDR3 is CASSLFLGQGAGNEQFF. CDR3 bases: TGTGCCAGCAGTTTATTCCTCGGGCAGGGGGCGGGTAATGAGCAGTTCTTC.

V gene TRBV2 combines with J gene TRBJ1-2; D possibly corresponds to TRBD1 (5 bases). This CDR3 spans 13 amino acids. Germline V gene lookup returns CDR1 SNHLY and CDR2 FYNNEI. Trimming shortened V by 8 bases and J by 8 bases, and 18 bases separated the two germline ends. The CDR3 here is CASASGGELGYTF. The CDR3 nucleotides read TGTGCCAGCGCCTCCGGAGGGGAATTGGGCTACACCTTC. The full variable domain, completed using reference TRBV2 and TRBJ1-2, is EPEVTQTPSHQVTQMGQEVILRCVPISNHLYFYWYRQILGQKVEFLVSFYNNEISEKSEIFDDQFSVERPDGSNFTLKIRSTKLEDSAMYFCASASGGELGYTFGSGTRLTVV.

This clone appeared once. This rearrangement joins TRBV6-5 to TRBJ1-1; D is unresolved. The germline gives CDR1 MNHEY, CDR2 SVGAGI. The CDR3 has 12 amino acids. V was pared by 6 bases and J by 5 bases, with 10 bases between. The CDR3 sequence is CASRRAGTEAFF. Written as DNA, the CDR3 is TGTGCCAGCAGACGCGCGGGGACTGAAGCTTTCTTT.

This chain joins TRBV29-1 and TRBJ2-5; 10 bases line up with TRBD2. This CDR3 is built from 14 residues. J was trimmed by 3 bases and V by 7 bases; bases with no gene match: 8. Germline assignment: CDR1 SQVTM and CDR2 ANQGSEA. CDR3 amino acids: CSAGSGGAKETQYF. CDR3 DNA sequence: TGCAGCGCTGGGAGCGGGGGGGCCAAAGAGACCCAGTACTTC.

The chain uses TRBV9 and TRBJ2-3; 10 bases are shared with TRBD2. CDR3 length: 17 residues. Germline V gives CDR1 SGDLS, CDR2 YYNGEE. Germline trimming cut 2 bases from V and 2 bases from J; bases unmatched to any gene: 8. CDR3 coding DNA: TGTGCCAGCAGCGTGGCTAGCGGGGGCCGTCCCACAGATACGCAGTATTTT. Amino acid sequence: CASSVASGGRPTDTQYF.

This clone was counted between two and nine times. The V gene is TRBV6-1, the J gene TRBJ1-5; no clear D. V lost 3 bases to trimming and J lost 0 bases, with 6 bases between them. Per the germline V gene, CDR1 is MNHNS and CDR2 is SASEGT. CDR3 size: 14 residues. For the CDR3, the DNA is TGTGCCAGCAGTGATAACGGTAGCAATCAGCCCCAGCATTTT. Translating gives CASSDNGSNQPQHF.

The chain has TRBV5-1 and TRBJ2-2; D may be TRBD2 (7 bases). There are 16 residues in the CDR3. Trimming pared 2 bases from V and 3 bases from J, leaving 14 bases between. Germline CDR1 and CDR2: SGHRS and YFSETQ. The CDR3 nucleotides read TGCGCCAGCAGCTTCGGATCGGGGGGCCACACCGGGGAGCTGTTTTTT. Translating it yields CASSFGSGGHTGELFF.

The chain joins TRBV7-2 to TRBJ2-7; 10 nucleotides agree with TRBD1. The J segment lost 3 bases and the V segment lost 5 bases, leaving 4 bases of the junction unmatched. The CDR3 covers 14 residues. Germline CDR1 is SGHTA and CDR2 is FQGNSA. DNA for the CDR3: TGTGCCAGCAGCCAGGGACAGGGGATCTACGAGCAGTACTTC. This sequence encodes CASSQGQGIYEQYF.

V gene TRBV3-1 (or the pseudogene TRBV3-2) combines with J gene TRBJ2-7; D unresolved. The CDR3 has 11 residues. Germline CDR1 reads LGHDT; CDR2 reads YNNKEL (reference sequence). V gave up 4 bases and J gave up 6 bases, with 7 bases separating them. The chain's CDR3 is CASSRGSEQYF. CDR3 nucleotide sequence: TGTGCCAGCAGCCGAGGCTCCGAGCAGTACTTC.

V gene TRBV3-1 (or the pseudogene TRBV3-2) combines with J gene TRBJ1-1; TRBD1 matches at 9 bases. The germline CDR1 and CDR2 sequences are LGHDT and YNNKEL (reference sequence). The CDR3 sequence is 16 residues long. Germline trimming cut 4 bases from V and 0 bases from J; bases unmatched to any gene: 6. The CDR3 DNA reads TGTGCCAGCAGCCCCAAATACAGGGGGCTGAACACTGAAGCTTTCTTT. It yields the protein CASSPKYRGLNTEAFF.

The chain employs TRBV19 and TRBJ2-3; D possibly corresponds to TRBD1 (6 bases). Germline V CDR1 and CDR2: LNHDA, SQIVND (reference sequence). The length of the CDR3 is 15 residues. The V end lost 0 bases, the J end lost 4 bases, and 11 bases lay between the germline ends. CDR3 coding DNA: TGTGCCAGTAGTATAGATCGCACAGGGCCAGATACGCAGTATTTT. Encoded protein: CASSIDRTGPDTQYF.

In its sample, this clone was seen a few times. CDR3 DNA sequence: TGTGCCACCGGAAGCGGGGGCCGCTCCTACAATGAGCAGTTCTTC. It encodes CATGSGGRSYNEQFF. V usage is TRBV15 and J usage is TRBJ2-1; 8 nucleotides align to TRBD2. The CDR3 is 15 residues long. Germline assignment: CDR1 LNHNV and CDR2 YYDKDF (reference sequence). V was clipped by 8 bases and J by 0 bases; unmatched bases: 6.

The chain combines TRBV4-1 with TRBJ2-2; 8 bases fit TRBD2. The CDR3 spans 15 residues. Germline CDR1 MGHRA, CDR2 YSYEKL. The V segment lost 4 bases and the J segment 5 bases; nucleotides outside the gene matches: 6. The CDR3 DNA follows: TGCGCCAGCAGCCCTGCGGGGGGAAGGACCGGGGAGCTGTTTTTT. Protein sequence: CASSPAGGRTGELFF.

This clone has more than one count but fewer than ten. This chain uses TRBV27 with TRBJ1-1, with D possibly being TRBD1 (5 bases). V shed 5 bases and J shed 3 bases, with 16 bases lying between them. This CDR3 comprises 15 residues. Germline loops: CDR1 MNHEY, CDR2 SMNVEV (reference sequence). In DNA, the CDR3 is TGTGCCAGCAGTACCCGCGGGGGGTTGGACACTGAAGCTTTCTTT. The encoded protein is CASSTRGGLDTEAFF.

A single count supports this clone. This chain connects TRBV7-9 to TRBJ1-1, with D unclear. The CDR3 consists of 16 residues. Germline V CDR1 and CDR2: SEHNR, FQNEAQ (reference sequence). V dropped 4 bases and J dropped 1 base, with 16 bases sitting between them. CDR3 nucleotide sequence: TGTGCCAGCAGCTCTCCTACGAACGGGAAGAACACTGAAGCTTTCTTT. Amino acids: CASSSPTNGKNTEAFF. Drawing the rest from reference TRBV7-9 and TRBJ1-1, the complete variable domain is DTGVSQNPRHKITKRGQNVTFRCDPISEHNRLYWYRQTLGQGPEFLTYFQNEAQLEKSRLLSDRFSAERPKGSFSTLEIQRTEQGDSAMYLCASSSPTNGKNTEAFFGQGTRLTVV.

CDR3 coding DNA: TGTGCCAGCAGCGAAAGCGGGAGCACAGATACGCAGTATTTT. Amino acids: CASSESGSTDTQYF. This chain connects TRBV7-9 to TRBJ2-3; a weak D match, TRBD2 (6 bases). The CDR3 contains 14 residues. V was cut by 5 bases and J by 0 bases, with 9 bases left in between. CDR1 is SEHNR, CDR2 FQNEAQ, per germline (reference sequence).